Listed here are 10 T cell receptor beta chains from one sample, sequenced in a study of CD8 T cells in Susac syndrome. Random hexamers primed reverse transcription of roughly 0.45 to 1 ug RNA. Via MiXCR, TCRdb re-called the immunoSEQ multiplex PCR reads, giving one row per CDR3 protein. The sample lists 150,000 to 200,000 distinct CDR3 sequences, about 95% occurring once. The sample comprised CD4+ T cells from PBMCs. These TCRs come from a human donor in good health.

The chain couples TRBV6-6 to TRBJ2-7; D may be TRBD2 (5 bases). CDR3 size: 13 residues. Trimming shortened V by 5 bases and J by 7 bases, and 15 bases separated the two germline ends. Germline V gives CDR1 MNHNY, CDR2 SVGAGI (reference sequence). The CDR3 protein is CASSARGPLEQYF. The CDR3 region has the DNA TGTGCCAGCAGTGCCCGAGGGCCCCTGGAGCAGTACTTC.

The V and J genes are TRBV3-1 and TRBJ1-2; D call uncertain. Deletions cut 1 base from V and 3 bases from J, with 6 bases between. The CDR3 consists of 13 residues. Per the germline V gene, CDR1 is LGHDT and CDR2 is YNNKEL (reference sequence). The CDR3 is CASSQAADYGYTF. The DNA of the CDR3 is TGTGCCAGCAGCCAAGCAGCGGACTATGGCTACACCTTC.

The chain recombines TRBV6-2 or TRBV6-3 with TRBJ1-6, with 7 bases aligning to TRBD1. The V gene end was trimmed by 6 bases and the J gene end by 5 bases; junction bases not matched to a gene: 7. The CDR3 contains 15 residues. CDR1 is MNHEY and CDR2 is SVGEGT in the germline V gene. CDR3 sequence reads: CASSSSQGDNSPLHF. DNA for the CDR3: TGTGCCAGCAGCTCCTCGCAGGGGGATAATTCACCCCTCCACTTT.

The chain carries TRBV5-1 and TRBJ2-3; D gene uncertain. With 0 bases removed from V and 5 bases from J, the gap between germline ends came to 13 bases. Germline V gene lookup returns CDR1 SGHRS and CDR2 YFSETQ. This CDR3 spans 15 amino acids. The CDR3 spells CASSLVHLKVDTQYF. The CDR3 DNA is TGCGCCAGCAGCTTGGTACATCTGAAGGTAGATACGCAGTATTTT. The full variable domain, completed using reference TRBV5-1 and TRBJ2-3, is KAGVTQTPRYLIKTRGQQVTLSCSPISGHRSVSWYQQTPGQGLQFLFEYFSETQRNKGNFPGRFSGRQFSNSRSEMNVSTLELGDSALYLCASSLVHLKVDTQYFGPGTRLTVL.

The chain recombines TRBV20-1 with TRBJ2-5, with D unresolved. Germline V gives CDR1 DFQATT, CDR2 SNEGSKA (reference sequence). V lost 4 bases and J lost 1, with 1 base in between. This CDR3 spans 10 amino acids. The CDR3 nucleotides are TGCAGTGCTACCCAAGAGACCCAGTACTTC. It encodes CSATQETQYF.

This clonotype showed up just once. The J gene is TRBJ2-3, the V gene TRBV2, with a weak D call TRBD2 (6 bases). This CDR3 is 14 amino acids long. CDR1 and CDR2 from the germline V gene are SNHLY and FYNNEI. V dropped 4 bases and J dropped 4 bases, with 12 bases sitting between them. The CDR3 DNA reads as TGTGCCAGCAGTGTGGAACTAGCTGCAGATACGCAGTATTTT. It specifies CASSVELAADTQYF.

The chain has TRBV7-9 and TRBJ2-5, with TRBD1 identical over 9 bases. Germline trimming cut 5 bases from V and 2 bases from J; bases unmatched to any gene: 12. The CDR3 length is 17 residues. Germline V gene sequence: CDR1 SEHNR, CDR2 FQNEAQ (reference sequence). This CDR3 is CASSVGQGSPSQETQYF. In nucleotides, the CDR3 is TGTGCCAGCAGCGTTGGACAGGGGAGCCCCTCACAAGAGACCCAGTACTTC.

CDR3 bases: TGTGCCAGCAGCCGTATGGCCAGCTCCTACAATGAGCAGTTCTTC. Protein: CASSRMASSYNEQFF. The chain couples TRBV3-1 to TRBJ2-1; D gene ambiguous. The CDR3 has 15 amino acids. Trimming shortened V by 4 bases and J by 0 bases, and 10 bases separated the two germline ends. Germline-derived CDR1 and CDR2 are LGHDT and YNNKEL (reference sequence).

The rearrangement links TRBV3-1 to TRBJ2-7, with D perhaps being TRBD1 or TRBD2 (5 bases each). Germline V gives CDR1 LGHDT, CDR2 YNNKEL (reference sequence). This CDR3 region has 13 residues. Trimming removed 4 bases from V and 2 bases from J, with 9 bases in between. CDR3 coding DNA: TGTGCCAGCAGCCGGGACGGACCCTACGAGCAGTACTTC. Translating gives CASSRDGPYEQYF.

The rearrangement links TRBV3-1 to TRBJ1-2; D is unresolved. The V gene lost 4 bases and the J gene lost 6 bases, with 18 bases spanning the gap. The CDR3 runs 15 residues. Germline loops: CDR1 LGHDT, CDR2 YNNKEL (reference sequence). CDR3 loop: CASSRQPEGIHGYTF. As DNA, the CDR3 is TGTGCCAGCAGCCGTCAACCGGAGGGCATCCATGGCTACACCTTC.